Each of the 3 T cell receptor beta chains below was sequenced from the same sample in a study of molecular identifiers for immune sequencing clone quantification. Using its own MiXCR run on the PCR reads, TCRdb lists one record per CDR3 protein. The sample lists 490,000 or so distinct CDR3 sequences, roughly 25% occurring once. The source material was naive CD8+ T cells from blood, with Jurkat cell RNA spiked in. Noted subset: FACS-sorted CD8+CD4-CCR7+CD45RA+ naive T cells. The receptors derive from a human donor in good health. Some libraries in this study had Jurkat cell RNA spiked in.

The rearrangement joins TRBV5-1 to TRBJ2-1, with 7 bases lining up with TRBD2. The ends lost 4 bases at V and 10 bases at J; junction bases unmatched: 14. The CDR3 consists of 15 residues. CDR1 SGHRS and CDR2 YFSETQ come from the germline V gene. The chain's CDR3 is CASSQRGLGDGEQFF. The CDR3 region has the DNA TGCGCCAGCAGCCAAAGAGGACTAGGGGATGGGGAGCAGTTCTTC.

This chain connects TRBV12-3 or TRBV12-4 to TRBJ2-2, with 7 bases aligning to TRBD2. J was trimmed by 3 bases and V by 5 bases; bases with no gene match: 27. The CDR3 covers 22 residues. The CDR3 coding sequence is TGTGCCAGCAGTATTGGATTTGGGTCCACGACCAGCGAAGGGAGGGACACCGGGGAGCTGTTTTTT. Protein: CASSIGFGSTTSEGRDTGELFF.

Regarding this clonotype: A read error may produce the germline difference seen at one junction end. The rearrangement uses TRBV6-1 and TRBJ2-5; D is possibly TRBD1 (6 bases). CDR3 size: 16 residues. CDR1 and CDR2 (germline): MNHNS, SASEGT. CDR3 sequence reads: CASCEYKAGVQETQYF. CDR3 coding DNA: TGTGCCAGCTGTGAATACAAGGCAGGGGTACAAGAGACCCAGTACTTC.